These 29 T cell receptor beta chains share one sample of origin, sequenced in a study of blood T cell repertoires in COVID-19. Sequenced by immunoSEQ multiplex PCR; TCRdb stores in-frame clones only, minus some. The data show roughly 150,000 clones, 70% to 90% seen once. The sequencing sample was made of peripheral blood. Every receptor here comes from a woman aged 80 or over with COVID-19, enrolled during active disease.

The chain couples TRBV19 to TRBJ2-6, with TRBD2 as a possible D gene (5 bases). The CDR3 contains 15 residues. V lost 3 bases, J lost 0 bases, and 6 bases lay in between. CDR1 is LNHDA and CDR2 is SQIVND in the germline V gene (reference sequence). The CDR3 spells CASSIGDSGANVLTF. The CDR3 nucleotides are TGTGCCAGTAGTATCGGGGACTCTGGGGCCAACGTCCTGACTTTC.

This sequence joins TRBV3-1 (or the pseudogene TRBV3-2) and TRBJ1-1; weak D call: TRBD1 (5 bases). The CDR3 contains 13 residues. The germline V gene has CDR1 LGHDT and CDR2 YNNKEL (reference sequence). V lost 6 bases, J lost 5 bases, and 13 bases lay in between. The CDR3 loop reads CASSQLRGTEAFF. The CDR3 DNA sequence: TGTGCCAGCAGTCAACTCCGGGGGACTGAAGCTTTCTTT.

This chain uses TRBV19 with TRBJ1-1; no clear D. This CDR3 region has 14 residues. Germline V gives CDR1 LNHDA, CDR2 SQIVND (reference sequence). The V end lost 3 bases, the J end lost 0 bases, and 8 bases lay between the germline ends. CDR3 in amino acids: CASSIYNVNTEAFF. The CDR3 coding sequence is TGTGCCAGTAGTATCTATAATGTGAACACTGAAGCTTTCTTT.

The V call is TRBV5-1, the J call TRBJ2-1; perhaps TRBD1 as D (5 bases). The CDR3 totals 14 residues. The ends were cut back, 3 bases at V and 9 bases at J, with 16 bases in the middle. CDR1 is SGHRS and CDR2 is YFSETQ in the germline V gene. The CDR3 DNA follows: TGCGCCAGCAGCTCCCCTAAACAGGATAGTGAGCAGTTCTTC. Amino acid sequence: CASSSPKQDSEQFF.

The chain links TRBV24-1 to TRBJ2-6, with 13 bases that match TRBD2. Unmatched junction bases numbered 3, after V lost 5 bases and J lost 0 bases. The CDR3 contains 18 residues. Germline loops: CDR1 KGHDR, CDR2 SFDVKD. The chain's CDR3 is CATSAWTSGSSGANVLTF. Here the CDR3 DNA reads TGTGCCACCAGTGCCTGGACTAGCGGGAGCTCTGGGGCCAACGTCCTGACTTTC.

The chain combines TRBV28 with TRBJ2-3; TRBD2 matches 10 bases. The junction had 3 bases not matched to a gene; V was cut back by 2 bases and J by 1 base. Germline CDR1 is MDHEN and CDR2 is SYDVKM. The CDR3 has 16 residues. CDR3 coding DNA: TGTGCCAGCAGTTTAGAGCTAGCGGGAGGCACAGATACGCAGTATTTT. As protein: CASSLELAGGTDTQYF.

The chain recombines TRBV7-3 with TRBJ2-2; 7 nucleotides agree with TRBD2. This CDR3 has 18 amino acids. The germline V gene encodes CDR1 SGHTA and CDR2 FQGTGA. V shed 3 bases and J 2 bases; nucleotides not matched to a gene: 12. The DNA for the CDR3 is TGTGCCAGCAGCTTTTCCAGGGCTAGCGGTTTTAACACCGGGGAGCTGTTTTTT. It translates to CASSFSRASGFNTGELFF.

This clone has a single count. The V and J genes are TRBV11-2 and TRBJ2-7; perhaps TRBD2 as D (6 bases). V lost 4 bases, J lost 5 bases, and 30 bases lay in between. CDR3 size: 19 residues. From germline, CDR1 is SGHAT and CDR2 FQNNGV. The CDR3 bases are TGTGCCAGCAGCTACGAAGCCGGGACTTTCCCTAGTAAGGCCCACGAGCAGTACTTC. This translates into CASSYEAGTFPSKAHEQYF. Looking up the rest from reference TRBV11-2 and TRBJ2-7 gives the full variable domain: EAGVAQSPRYKIIEKRQSVAFWCNPISGHATLYWYQQILGQGPKLLIQFQNNGVVDDSQLPKDRFSAERLKGVDSTLKIQPAKLEDSAVYLCASSYEAGTFPSKAHEQYFGPGTRLTVT.

The J gene is TRBJ1-4, the V gene TRBV5-4; D is uncertain. The germline V and J ends were trimmed by 0 bases and 6 bases, with 12 bases remaining between them. This CDR3 has 15 residues. The germline gives CDR1 SGHNT, CDR2 YYREEE (reference sequence). CDR3 region: CASSLAGPGDEKLFF. CDR3 in DNA: TGTGCCAGCAGCTTGGCAGGCCCAGGCGATGAAAAACTGTTTTTT. Based on the CDR3 plus reference TRBV5-4 and TRBJ1-4, the full variable domain is ETGVTQSPTHLIKTRGQQVTLRCSSQSGHNTVSWYQQALGQGPQFIFQYYREEENGRGNFPPRFSGLQFPNYSSELNVNALELDDSALYLCASSLAGPGDEKLFFGSGTQLSVL.

The genes are TRBV7-2 and TRBJ2-1; 11 bases map to TRBD2. This CDR3 comprises 17 residues. CDR1 and CDR2 (germline): SGHTA, FQGNSA. The J segment lost 9 bases and the V segment lost 0 bases, leaving 10 bases of the junction unmatched. The CDR3 DNA reads TGTGCCAGCAGCTTAGCCGGACTAGCGGGTACCCAGGGTGAGCAGTTCTTC. Translated, it gives CASSLAGLAGTQGEQFF.

This chain joins TRBV27 and TRBJ2-1, with 14 bases aligning to TRBD2. V was pared by 2 bases and J by 0 bases, with 9 bases of the junction left unmatched. Germline V gives CDR1 MNHEY, CDR2 SMNVEV (reference sequence). The CDR3 is made up of 20 amino acids. CDR3 amino acids: CASSLRGLAGDTSSYNEQFF. The CDR3 DNA reads TGTGCCAGCAGTTTAAGGGGACTAGCGGGGGATACGAGCTCCTACAATGAGCAGTTCTTC.

This sequence joins TRBV7-2 and TRBJ1-6; 7 nucleotides align to TRBD1. V gave up 2 bases and J gave up 9 bases; unmatched junction bases: 7. Per germline, CDR1 SGHTA and CDR2 FQGNSA. The CDR3 covers 15 residues. The CDR3: CASSLSEGAGSPLHF. CDR3 in DNA: TGTGCCAGCAGCTTAAGTGAGGGGGCAGGTTCACCCCTCCACTTT.

This chain uses TRBV4-3 with TRBJ1-3, with D uncertain. V lost 5 bases and J lost 0, with 11 bases in between. Germline V gene lookup returns CDR1 LGHNA and CDR2 YSLEER. The CDR3 is 15 residues long. The CDR3 sequence: CASSSSSGSGNTIYF. For the CDR3, the DNA is TGCGCCAGCAGCAGTTCCTCGGGCTCTGGAAACACCATATATTTT.

The rearrangement joins TRBV28 to TRBJ1-5; 7 bases line up with TRBD1. CDR3 length: 14 residues. Per germline, CDR1 MDHEN and CDR2 SYDVKM. The V gene end was trimmed by 3 bases and the J gene end by 11 bases; junction bases not matched to a gene: 10. CDR3 bases: TGTGCCAGCAGTTTGAACAGGGGACTTCGGTCCCAGCATTTT. Encoded protein: CASSLNRGLRSQHF.

The J gene is TRBJ1-2, the V gene TRBV6-2 or TRBV6-3, with a possible D match to TRBD1 (5 bases). The CDR3 runs 14 residues. Germline values: CDR1 MNHEY, CDR2 SVGEGT. Trimming stripped 2 bases from V and 1 base from J, with 8 bases between. CDR3 in amino acids: CASSYTQGNYGYTF. CDR3 nucleotide sequence: TGTGCCAGCAGTTACACCCAGGGTAACTATGGCTACACCTTC.

The chain combines TRBV4-1 with TRBJ1-2; 10 bases are a match to TRBD1. CDR3 length equals 14 residues. With 7 bases clipped from V and 8 bases from J, the junction kept 10 bases outside the gene matches. Germline lookup yields CDR1 MGHRA and CDR2 YSYEKL. CDR3 nucleotide sequence: TGCGCCAGCACCCTCTACCGGGACAGGGGCGGCTACACCTTC. Translated: CASTLYRDRGGYTF.

The V call is TRBV5-4, the J call TRBJ2-7; a weak D match, TRBD2 (5 bases). V lost 4 bases and J 0 bases, leaving 14 bases between the germline ends. The CDR3 has 15 amino acids. CDR1 SGHNT and CDR2 YYREEE come from the germline V gene (reference sequence). CDR3 sequence reads: CASSRNPGTSYEQYF. CDR3 nucleotide sequence: TGTGCCAGCAGCCGTAATCCGGGAACCTCCTACGAGCAGTACTTC.

The V gene is TRBV6-2 or TRBV6-3, the J gene TRBJ2-7; 9 bases match TRBD1. The CDR3 has 16 residues. V was pared by 2 bases and J by 2 bases, with 7 bases of the junction left unmatched. Germline V gene sequence: CDR1 MNHEY, CDR2 SVGEGT. The CDR3 DNA reads as TGTGCCAGCAGTTACCCCTCGGGACAGGGACCCTACGAGCAGTACTTC. Encoded protein: CASSYPSGQGPYEQYF.

The genes are TRBV7-2 and TRBJ2-7; the match to TRBD2 covers 7 bases. The ends lost 1 base at V and 0 bases at J; junction bases unmatched: 3. Looked up from germline, CDR1 is SGHTA and CDR2 is FQGNSA. This CDR3 is built from 15 residues. The CDR3 loop is CASSLVREPSYEQYF. The CDR3, as DNA: TGTGCCAGCAGCTTAGTGCGGGAGCCCTCCTACGAGCAGTACTTC.

The chain's CDR3 is CASSPLGQGEKLFF. CDR3 bases: TGTGCCAGCTCACCACTTGGTCAGGGTGAAAAACTGTTTTTT. The rearrangement uses TRBV18 and TRBJ1-4; maybe TRBD1 (5 bases). Trimming shortened V by 1 base and J by 7 bases, and 10 bases separated the two germline ends. There are 14 residues in the CDR3. Germline CDR1 reads KGHSH; CDR2 reads LQKENI.

DNA for the CDR3: TGCAGCGTGCTACGGACAGGGGGGACCGGGGAGCTGTTTTTT. Translating it yields CSVLRTGGTGELFF. This chain joins TRBV29-1 and TRBJ2-2; TRBD1 aligns across 10 bases. Losses at the gene ends were 6 bases for V and 5 bases for J; bases not matched to a gene: 6. The V gene's germline CDR1 is SQVTM and CDR2 ANQGSEA. This CDR3 contains 14 residues.

The chain combines TRBV9 with TRBJ2-7; TRBD1 might be the D (6 bases). The CDR3 covers 15 residues. CDR1 is SGDLS and CDR2 is YYNGEE in the germline V gene. Trimming took off 4 bases at V and 0 bases at J, with 14 bases between the two ends. CDR3 in amino acids: CASSPTGQSSYEQYF. CDR3 sequence (DNA): TGTGCCAGCAGCCCTACAGGGCAGAGCTCCTACGAGCAGTACTTC.

There are a few counts of this clone. The chain has TRBV20-1 and TRBJ1-1; the D is unclear. Germline CDR1 and CDR2: DFQATT and SNEGSKA (reference sequence). Trimming removed 3 bases at V and 3 bases at J, with 5 bases between. The CDR3 length is 11 residues. CDR3 amino acids: CSASTDTEAFF. CDR3 sequence (DNA): TGCAGTGCTAGTACGGACACTGAAGCTTTCTTT.

V is TRBV9 and J is TRBJ1-2; perhaps TRBD1 as D (5 bases). The V and J ends lost 4 bases and 8 bases respectively, with 9 bases between them. Germline V gene data show CDR1 as SGDLS and CDR2 as YYNGEE. CDR3 size: 11 residues. The CDR3 protein is CASSSYRGYTF. In DNA, the CDR3 is TGTGCCAGCAGCTCCTACAGGGGCTACACCTTC.

V usage is TRBV7-8 and J usage is TRBJ2-5, with unresolved D. The V and J ends lost 2 bases and 1 base respectively, with 14 bases between them. Germline V gene data show CDR1 as SGHVS and CDR2 as FQNEAQ. This CDR3 is built from 16 residues. CDR3 DNA: TGTGCCAGCAGCTTAATCACTCCCCTTGGCCAAGAGACCCAGTACTTC. Translating gives CASSLITPLGQETQYF.

J is TRBJ2-5 and V is TRBV14, with 7 bases that match TRBD1. CDR1 and CDR2 from the germline V gene are SGHDN and FVKESK. The CDR3 runs to 14 residues. J gave up 5 bases and V 3 bases, and 6 bases lay outside the gene matches. The DNA for the CDR3 is TGTGCCAGCAGCCAGGGCAGGGGGTCGGAGACCCAGTACTTC. Protein sequence: CASSQGRGSETQYF.

This rearrangement joins TRBV19 to TRBJ1-1; a weak D match, TRBD1 (5 bases). V shed 6 bases and J shed 1 base, with 9 bases lying between them. This CDR3 region has 13 residues. In germline, CDR1 is LNHDA, CDR2 SQIVND (reference sequence). The CDR3 here is CASSWGGNTEAFF. The DNA of the CDR3 is TGTGCCAGTAGCTGGGGGGGGAACACTGAAGCTTTCTTT. The full variable domain, rest sourced from reference TRBV19 and TRBJ1-1, is DGGITQSPKYLFRKEGQNVTLSCEQNLNHDAMYWYRQDPGQGLRLIYYSQIVNDFQKGDIAEGYSVSREKKESFPLTVTSAQKNPTAFYLCASSWGGNTEAFFGQGTRLTVV.

The chain links TRBV7-2 to TRBJ2-7; D gene ambiguous. The CDR3 is made up of 14 amino acids. Trimming shortened V by 6 bases and J by 4 bases, and 16 bases separated the two germline ends. The V gene's germline CDR1 is SGHTA and CDR2 FQGNSA. CDR3 nucleotides: TGTGCCAGCAGTCCGAGCCCGACTCGGTACGAGCAGTACTTC. Protein sequence: CASSPSPTRYEQYF.

The V and J genes are TRBV5-1 and TRBJ1-5; TRBD1 agrees at 7 bases. In germline, CDR1 is SGHRS, CDR2 YFSETQ. This CDR3 is built from 13 residues. V was clipped by 2 bases and J by 9 bases; unmatched bases: 5. For the CDR3, the DNA is TGCGCCAGCAGCTTACTAGGGGGCACGCCCCAGCATTTT. Protein product: CASSLLGGTPQHF.